The clone carrying this T cell receptor (beta chain) was counted only a few times. These data come from a study of blood T cell repertoires in COVID-19. The assay was immunoSEQ multiplex PCR, and TCRdb's table has in-frame clones only and misses some. Of a few hundred thousand clones in the sample, roughly 89% are singletons; the top ten hold around 3.9%. This clonotype was sampled from a woman in her fifties or sixties with COVID-19, enrolled during active disease. Material: peripheral blood.

CDR3 nucleotides: TGTGCCAGCAATGACAGGGGAAACACTGAAGCTTTCTTT. It is translated as CASNDRGNTEAFF. The chain links TRBV19 to TRBJ1-1; 8 nucleotides align to TRBD1. Losses at the gene ends were 9 bases for V and 2 bases for J; bases not matched to a gene: 5. The CDR3 is 13 residues long. Germline CDR1 LNHDA, CDR2 SQIVND (reference sequence).